The rows below give T cell receptor beta chains drawn from one sample of a study of cytomegalovirus exposure and HLA in healthy donors. Clones were read by immunoSEQ multiplex PCR, and TCRdb kept only the in-frame ones, dropping some. Here the sample spans 200,000 or so clones, roughly 80% being singletons. Sample: PBMCs. Every receptor here comes from a woman aged 18-29 years in good health and CMV-seronegative. The CDR3 runs from the conserved cysteine through the conserved F or W. Fields, in order: J gene, V gene, CDR3 protein.

>TRBJ2-7|TRBV29-1
CSVEAGTLQYF
>TRBJ1-1|TRBV6-5
CASSSALRGHGAFF
>TRBJ2-5|TRBV6-1
CASSELTLLAGGKMTQYF
>TRBJ1-4|TRBV7-2
CASSPMRSEKLFF
>TRBJ2-3|TRBV7-2
CASSLAARYYRTDTQYF
>TRBJ2-7|TRBV18
CASSDGQGGEQYF
>TRBJ2-3|TRBV29-1
CSVENPTSGGSDTQYF
>TRBJ2-1|TRBV6-4
CASSPGQGNNEQFF
>TRBJ1-2|TRBV6-5
CASRMTDGLYGYTF
>TRBJ1-2|TRBV28
CASIPSQPNYGYTF
>TRBJ2-5|TRBV7-7
CASSATGEETQYF
>TRBJ2-5|TRBV6-1
CASRPSGQETQYF
>TRBJ2-1|TRBV7-7
CASSLGQGVNEQFF
>TRBJ2-7|TRBV13
CASSLKLGTGGYEQYF
>TRBJ1-4|TRBV9
CASSVGTGGVEKLFF
>TRBJ1-2|TRBV6-5
CASSYTGAGDGYTF
>TRBJ2-7|TRBV2
CAIKRGSSYEQYF
>TRBJ2-3|TRBV5-1
CASSAGLAGGPKKTDTQYF
>TRBJ2-7|TRBV9
CASSVVPDNRASSYEQYF
>TRBJ2-7|TRBV7-3
CASSLTRLAGGDEQYF
>.|TRBV2
CASRQGVHEQYF
>TRBJ1-5|TRBV27
CASMRGWGMSNQPQHF
>TRBJ2-5|TRBV5-6
CASSLRLTGGETQYF
>TRBJ2-5|TRBV25-1
CASSESGGEIETQYF
>TRBJ2-1|TRBV4-1
CASSQDWGGTSDFEQFF
>TRBJ2-7|TRBV11-2
CASSPTVVREQYF
>TRBJ2-3|TRBV7-9
CASSLSLAASDTQYF
>TRBJ2-7|TRBV27
CASSLRGLAEIPYEQYF
>TRBJ2-5|TRBV11-2
CASSLDLGGGETQYF
>TRBJ1-2|TRBV7-8
CASSLNGGYGYTF
>TRBJ2-1|TRBV9
CASSGREEDPHEQFF
>TRBJ1-6|TRBV2
CASTPRQGNSPLHF
>TRBJ2-3|TRBV19
CASSIGMGGATDTQYF
>TRBJ2-2|TRBV7-6
CASSPQEFGELFF
>TRBJ2-1|TRBV19
CASIRLAGYNEQFF
>TRBJ1-4|TRBV29-1
CSVRGPDNEKLFF
>TRBJ1-2|TRBV5-1
CASSPQEGNYGYTF
>TRBJ1-2|TRBV7-9
CASSLLAGADNYGYTF
>TRBJ2-2|TRBV11-1
CASSFWRSTGELFF
>TRBJ2-7|TRBV6-1
CASRTGGSFAYEQYF
>TRBJ2-1|TRBV19
CASSIGQSSYNEQFF
>TRBJ2-7|TRBV19
CASSERQGVVSVQYF
>TRBJ2-3|TRBV5-4
CASSLFASGDFTDTQYF
>TRBJ2-4|TRBV18
CASSYTSGRDIQYF
>TRBJ2-7|TRBV9
CASSPWTGLGEQYF
>TRBJ2-3|TRBV5-6
CASSLALAMTDTQYF
>TRBJ2-1|TRBV9
CASSGGLAGANGEQFF
>TRBJ2-3|TRBV2
CASSEEGFSQYF
>TRBJ1-2|TRBV19
CASTSPGADYGYTF
>TRBJ2-7|TRBV19
CAAGQDDYEQYF
>TRBJ2-7|TRBV7-2
CASSPRQGAPYEQYF
>TRBJ2-7|TRBV27
CASSSGLAGEQYF
>TRBJ2-7|TRBV5-8
CASSWSSYEQYF
>TRBJ2-3|TRBV25-1
CASSAGGRTDTQYF
>TRBJ2-7|TRBV11-3
CASSPGRGGRNEQYF
>TRBJ1-2|TRBV9
CASSVQDGYTF
>TRBJ1-5|TRBV28
CASSAGGYSNQPPHF
>TRBJ2-3|TRBV6-6
CASSLDGAVRTDTQYF
>TRBJ2-1|TRBV10-3
CAISGTGGRYNEQFF
>TRBJ1-1|TRBV4-3
CASSHSGQLNTEAFF